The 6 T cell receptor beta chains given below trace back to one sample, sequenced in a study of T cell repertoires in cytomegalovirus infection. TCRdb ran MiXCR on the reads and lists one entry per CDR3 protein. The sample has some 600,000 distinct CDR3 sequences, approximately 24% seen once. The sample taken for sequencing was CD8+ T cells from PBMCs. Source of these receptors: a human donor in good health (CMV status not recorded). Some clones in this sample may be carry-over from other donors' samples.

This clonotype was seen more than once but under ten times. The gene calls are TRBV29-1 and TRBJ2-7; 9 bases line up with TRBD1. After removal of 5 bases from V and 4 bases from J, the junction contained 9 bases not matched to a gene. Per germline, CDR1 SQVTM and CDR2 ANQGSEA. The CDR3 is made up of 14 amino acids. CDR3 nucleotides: TGCAGCGTTAATATTTGGGACAGGGAATACGAGCAGTACTTC. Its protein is CSVNIWDREYEQYF.

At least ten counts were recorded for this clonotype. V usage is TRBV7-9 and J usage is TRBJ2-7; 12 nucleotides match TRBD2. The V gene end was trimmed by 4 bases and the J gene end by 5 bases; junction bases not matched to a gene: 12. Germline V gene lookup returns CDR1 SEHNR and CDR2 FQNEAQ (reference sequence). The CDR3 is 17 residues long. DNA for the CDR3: TGTGCCAGCAGCTCCCGTGTAGGACTAGCGGGGCGGGACGAGCAGTACTTC. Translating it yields CASSSRVGLAGRDEQYF.

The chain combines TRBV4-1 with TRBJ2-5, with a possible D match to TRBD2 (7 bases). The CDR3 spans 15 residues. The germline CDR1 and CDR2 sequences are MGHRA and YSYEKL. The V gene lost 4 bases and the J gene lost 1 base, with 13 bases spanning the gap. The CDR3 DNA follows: TGCGCCAGCAGCCGGCGGGGGCCTTCCCAAGAGACCCAGTACTTC. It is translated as CASSRRGPSQETQYF.

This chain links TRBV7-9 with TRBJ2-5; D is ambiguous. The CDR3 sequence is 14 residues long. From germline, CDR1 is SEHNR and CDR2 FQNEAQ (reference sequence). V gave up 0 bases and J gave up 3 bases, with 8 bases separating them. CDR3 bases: TGTGCCAGCAGCTTAGCGTATGCCGAAGAGACCCAGTACTTC. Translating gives CASSLAYAEETQYF.

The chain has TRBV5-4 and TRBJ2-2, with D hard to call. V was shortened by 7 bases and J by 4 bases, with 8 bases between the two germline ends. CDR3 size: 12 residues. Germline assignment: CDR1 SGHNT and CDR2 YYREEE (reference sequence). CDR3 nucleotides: TGTGCCAGCTACCAGCTCACCGGGGAGCTGTTTTTT. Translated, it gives CASYQLTGELFF.

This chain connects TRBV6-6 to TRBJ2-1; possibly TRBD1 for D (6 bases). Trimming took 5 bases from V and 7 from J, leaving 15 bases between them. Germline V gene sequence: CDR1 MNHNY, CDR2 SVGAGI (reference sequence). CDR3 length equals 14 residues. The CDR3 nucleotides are TGTGCCAGCAGTACGGACAGCCCGCGGAATGAGCAGTTCTTC. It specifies CASSTDSPRNEQFF.